Listed below are T cell receptor beta chains from one sample, sequenced in a study of T-cell reconstitution after alpha-beta-depleted transplantation in children. TCRdb reprocessed the PCR reads via MiXCR and lists one record per CDR3 protein. The data contain 190,000 or so distinct CDR3 sequences, around 6.8% of them singletons. Sequencing was performed on PBMCs from the stem cell graft donor, taken from the stem cell graft. Receptors were obtained from a human donor who donated a stem cell graft to a child with Wiskott-Aldrich syndrome. CDR3s include the opening cysteine and the closing phenylalanine or tryptophan. D genes are given only for firm matches. Not every row has a clone size; where given, it reads once, few, many or a size class.

many TRBJ2-6 TRBV28 - CASSLSQGWDSGANVLTF TGTGCCAGCAGTTTATCCCAGGGCTGGGACTCTGGGGCCAACGTCCTGACTTTC
many TRBJ2-5 TRBV6-5 TRBD1 CASRGTGVRETQYF TGTGCCAGCAGAGGGACAGGGGTTCGGGAGACCCAGTACTTC
few TRBJ1-2 TRBV5-1 TRBD1 CASSLEGTGLYGYTF TGCGCCAGCAGCTTGGAGGGGACAGGCCTATATGGCTACACCTTC
many TRBJ2-1 TRBV6-5 TRBD2 CASSYFRLAREQSF TGTGCCAGCAGTTACTTCCGACTAGCGCGTGAGCAGTCCTTC
many TRBJ1-5 TRBV12-3/TRBV12-4 - CASSLAGSGNQPQHF TGTGCCAGCAGTTTAGCGGGATCGGGTAATCAGCCCCAGCATTTT
- TRBJ1-1 TRBV7-9 - CASSLTGPTEAFF TGTGCCAGCAGCTTGACAGGTCCCACTGAAGCTTTCTTT
many TRBJ2-1 TRBV9 TRBD1 CASSLQGALYNEQFF TGTGCCAGCAGCTTACAGGGGGCCCTATACAATGAGCAGTTCTTC
- TRBJ2-2 TRBV6-1 TRBD1 CATSGTANTGELFF TGTGCCACCTCCGGGACAGCGAACACCGGGGAGCTGTTTTTT
- TRBJ2-7 TRBV28 TRBD2 CASSPIGTSGYEQYF TGTGCCAGCAGCCCCATAGGGACTAGCGGGTACGAGCAGTACTTC
many TRBJ2-2 TRBV6-2/TRBV6-3 TRBD2 CASSPGLAGVGTGELFF TGTGCCAGCAGTCCGGGACTAGCGGGAGTGGGAACCGGGGAGCTGTTTTTT
many TRBJ2-5 TRBV7-9 - CASSLFRGNQETQYF TGTGCCAGCAGCTTATTCAGGGGTAACCAAGAGACCCAGTACTTC
- TRBJ2-3 TRBV6-1 - CASSEALRGAGDTQYF TGTGCCAGCAGTGAAGCGCTTCGGGGGGCCGGAGATACGCAGTATTTT
many TRBJ2-3 TRBV7-2 - CASSLARMDTQYF TGTGCCAGCAGCTTAGCTAGAATGGATACGCAGTATTTT
many TRBJ1-1 TRBV5-1 TRBD1 CASSLTGVGTEAFF TGCGCCAGCAGCTTGACAGGGGTTGGCACTGAAGCTTTCTTT
once TRBJ2-7 TRBV4-2 - CASSPSPGTSGYEQYF TGTGCCAGCAGCCCTTCACCCGGGACCAGCGGCTACGAGCAGTACTTC
many TRBJ1-1 TRBV6-1 TRBD1 CASRLTGENTEAFF TGTGCCAGCAGGCTGACAGGGGAGAACACTGAAGCTTTCTTT
many TRBJ2-7 TRBV28 - CASSFQTYEQYF TGTGCCAGCAGTTTCCAAACCTACGAGCAGTACTTC
few TRBJ2-7 TRBV5-6 TRBD1 CASSARTGSYEQYF TGTGCCAGCAGCGCCCGGACAGGGTCCTACGAGCAGTACTTC
many TRBJ1-6 TRBV7-2 TRBD1 CASRRTGGPATLHF TGTGCCAGCAGACGTACAGGGGGCCCGGCGACCCTCCACTTT
many TRBJ2-5 TRBV10-3 - CAISGDRWETQYF TGTGCCATCAGTGGAGACAGGTGGGAGACCCAGTACTTC
many TRBJ2-3 TRBV20-1 - CSAVAPWQERTDTQYF TGCAGTGCTGTTGCCCCGTGGCAGGAGCGCACAGATACGCAGTATTTT
many TRBJ2-3 TRBV12-3/TRBV12-4 - CASSIRGDTTDTQYF TGTGCCAGCAGTATCAGGGGCGATACCACAGATACGCAGTATTTT
many TRBJ2-1 TRBV5-1 - CASSLGLQGVNEQFF TGCGCCAGCAGCTTGGGACTACAGGGCGTCAATGAGCAGTTCTTC
- TRBJ1-4 TRBV6-5 - CASSFSQTNEKLFF TGTGCCAGCAGTTTTTCTCAGACTAATGAAAAACTGTTTTTT
many TRBJ2-1 TRBV5-1 - CASSPLSETYNEQFF TGCGCCAGCAGCCCCTTAAGCGAAACCTACAATGAGCAGTTCTTC
few TRBJ1-6 TRBV11-1 - CASSSTTAINSPLHF TGTGCCAGCAGCTCTACGACAGCTATCAATTCACCCCTCCACTTT
- TRBJ2-7 TRBV5-1 - CASSFMGAALAGEQYF TGCGCCAGCAGCTTTATGGGGGCTGCCTTGGCGGGCGAGCAGTACTTC
many TRBJ2-1 TRBV12-3/TRBV12-4 TRBD2 CASSTSGSGEQFF TGTGCCAGCAGCACTAGCGGGAGCGGTGAGCAGTTCTTC
many TRBJ2-3 TRBV7-9 TRBD1 CASSPRDRSTDTQYF TGTGCCAGCAGCCCTCGGGACAGAAGCACAGATACGCAGTATTTT
- TRBJ2-5 TRBV13 TRBD2 CASSLTGTRGEETQYF TGTGCCAGCAGCCTTACCGGGACTAGGGGAGAAGAGACCCAGTACTTC
many TRBJ2-7 TRBV6-2/TRBV6-3 TRBD2 CASRRPGLAGGETYEQYF TGTGCCAGCAGGCGTCCGGGACTAGCGGGAGGGGAGACCTACGAGCAGTACTTC
- TRBJ2-3 TRBV12-2 - CASRTKGASGSTDTQYF TGTGCAAGTCGCACGAAGGGAGCTAGCGGCAGCACAGATACGCAGTATTTT
- TRBJ2-3 TRBV19 TRBD1 CASSKPGTASTDTQYF TGTGCCAGTAGTAAACCAGGGACAGCCAGCACAGATACGCAGTATTTT
many TRBJ2-6 TRBV29-1 - CSVEDLPPEGSGANVLTF TGCAGCGTTGAAGATTTGCCACCCGAAGGGTCTGGGGCCAACGTCCTGACTTTC
many TRBJ1-1 TRBV30 - CAWKDAGGRRAMGTEAFF TGTGCCTGGAAAGACGCGGGAGGGCGGAGGGCCATGGGAACTGAAGCTTTCTTT
- TRBJ2-7 TRBV3-1 TRBD2 CAFSAPGLAGERFYEQYF TGTGCCTTCAGTGCACCGGGACTAGCGGGAGAAAGGTTCTACGAGCAGTACTTC